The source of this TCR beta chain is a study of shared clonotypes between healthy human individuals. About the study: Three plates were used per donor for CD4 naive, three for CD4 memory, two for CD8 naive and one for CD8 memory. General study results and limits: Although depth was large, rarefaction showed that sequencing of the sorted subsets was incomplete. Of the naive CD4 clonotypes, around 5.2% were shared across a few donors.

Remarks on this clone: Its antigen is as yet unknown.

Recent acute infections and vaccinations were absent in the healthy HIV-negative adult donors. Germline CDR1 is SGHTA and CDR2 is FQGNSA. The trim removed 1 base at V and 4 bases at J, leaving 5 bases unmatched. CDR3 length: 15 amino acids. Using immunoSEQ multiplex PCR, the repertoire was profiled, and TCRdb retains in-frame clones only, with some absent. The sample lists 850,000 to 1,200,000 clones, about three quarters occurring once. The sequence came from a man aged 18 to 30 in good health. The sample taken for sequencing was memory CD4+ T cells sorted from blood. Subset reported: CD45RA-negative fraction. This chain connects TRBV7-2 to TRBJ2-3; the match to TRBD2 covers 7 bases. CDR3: CASSLDGRRADTQYF. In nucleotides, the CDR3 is TGTGCCAGCAGCTTAGACGGGAGGAGAGCAGATACGCAGTATTTT.